This T cell receptor beta chain comes out of a study of T cell responses to AZD1222 COVID-19 vaccine. Study background: Second doses that came at about 4 or about 12 weeks were put together.

Clones were sequenced by immunoSEQ multiplex PCR, and TCRdb holds only the in-frame ones, with some missing. The sample lists some 120,000 clones; around 87% were seen once. This CDR3 has 16 amino acids. V gave up 4 bases and J gave up 8 bases, with 23 bases separating them. The germline V gene encodes CDR1 LGHNA and CDR2 YSLEER. Sequencing was performed on peripheral blood, taken on day 0 of AZD1222 vaccination. This TCR was sampled from an adult in good health. The chain employs TRBV4-3 and TRBJ1-2; D is perhaps TRBD1 (6 bases). The DNA for the CDR3 is TGCGCCAGCAGCCCCCAAGCGTCCGGGCAGGGGAGAGGCTACACCTTC. Its translation: CASSPQASGQGRGYTF.